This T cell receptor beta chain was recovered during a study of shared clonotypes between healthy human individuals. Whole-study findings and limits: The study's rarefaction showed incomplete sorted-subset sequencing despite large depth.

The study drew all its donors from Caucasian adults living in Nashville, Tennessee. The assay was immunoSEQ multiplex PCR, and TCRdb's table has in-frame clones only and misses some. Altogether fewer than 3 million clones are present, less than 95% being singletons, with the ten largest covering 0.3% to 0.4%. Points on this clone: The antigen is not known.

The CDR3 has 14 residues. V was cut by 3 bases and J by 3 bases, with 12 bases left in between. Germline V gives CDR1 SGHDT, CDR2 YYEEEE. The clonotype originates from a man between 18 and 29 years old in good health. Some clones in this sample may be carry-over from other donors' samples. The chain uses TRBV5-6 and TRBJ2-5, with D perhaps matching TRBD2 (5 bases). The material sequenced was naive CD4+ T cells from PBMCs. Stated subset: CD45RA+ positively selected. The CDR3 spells CASSSPRGKETQYF. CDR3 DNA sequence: TGTGCCAGCAGCTCCCCTCGGGGAAAAGAGACCCAGTACTTC.